The T cell receptor beta chain described here comes from a study of T cells expressing NK-cell markers. Study background: The TCR beta repertoires originated in sorted CD3+CD56+NKG2C+, CD3+CD56+NKG2C- and CD3+CD56-NKG2C+ T cells. The sequencing cohort of eight donors included seven HCMV-seropositive individuals and one seronegative individual. Study-wide findings and caveats: For a handful of donors, these clonotypes were likewise the leading ones in the CD3+CD56-NKG2C+ fraction.

Details on this clonotype: The antigen remains undetermined.

Germline loops: CDR1 KGHDR, CDR2 SFDVKD. The CDR3 has 13 residues. What made the TCR beta cDNA was 5'RACE template switching with UMIs. TCRdb re-called the 5' RACE reads and gives one entry per CDR3 protein, without DNA. This table holds 150,000 to 180,000 distinct CDR3 sequences. Sequenced: blood T cells: a sorted CD56 or NKG2C T cell subset, CD4+ or CD8+ T cells, or bulk PBMC T cells (not recorded which). The chain couples TRBV24-1 to TRBJ2-1; as DNA is missing, the TRBD2 call by TCRdb cannot be tested. The TCR comes from a woman aged 50 to 60 in good health. The CDR3 spells CATGPSQYNEQFF.